The present T cell receptor (beta chain) was sequenced within a study of T cells expressing NK-cell markers (dated by TCRdb to the early 2020s). Turning to the overall study: Three sorted T-cell subsets (CD3+CD56+NKG2C+, CD3+CD56+NKG2C- and CD3+CD56-NKG2C+) from about 8 donors had their TCR beta-chain repertoires profiled. Among the eight sequenced donors, seven were HCMV-seropositive and one was HCMV-seronegative. The study sequenced eight donors, all healthy volunteers chosen at random: three men and five women. Illumina HiSeq 2000/2500, MiSeq or NextSeq was used to sequence libraries as 2 x 150 bp reads.

The CDR3 sequence holds 15 residues, the cysteine and phenylalanine included. A DNA sequence was not provided. According to the germline V gene, CDR1 reads SGHTA and CDR2 reads FQGNSA. HCMV-specific IgG was detected in serum with a commercial ELISA kit to determine HCMV serostatus. Ficoll density gradient centrifugation was used to isolate peripheral blood mononuclear cells from blood. About this clonotype itself: No antigen is known for it.

The sample was run on an Illumina HiSeq 2000. The TCR beta cDNA libraries were made using 5'RACE template switching, a step that added both a universal primer site and unique molecular identifiers. cDNA synthesis was primed from the TCR beta constant segment, followed by two successive PCR amplification steps. On the authors' methods: MIGEC handled demultiplexing of the reads and grouping by UMI, while MiTCR was used to assemble and quantify clonotypes. To exclude erroneous sequences, any TCR cDNA sequence not supported by at least two reads was discarded. The tcR package was used for downstream repertoire analysis, and clonotypes were matched between fractions using CDR3 nucleotide sequence together with V segment. VDJmatch was used to annotate antigen specificity against VDJdb, with one amino acid substitution allowed in CDR3. TCRdb reprocessed the public reads and reports one entry per CDR3 protein sequence, without DNA. These V and J calls derive from TCRdb rather than the authors' analysis. This sample's clone table shows roughly 390,000 distinct CDR3 sequences. Approximately 12% of the sample rests with the top ten.

Beyond this particular receptor, the publication reports: Whether the expanded NKG2C-expressing T cell clones were specific for HCMV antigens remained unclear. In six or seven donors, the dominant CD3+CD56+NKG2C+ clonotypes ranked among the top 10 CD8+ clonotypes, making up about 1.0-8% of CD8+ T cells. Those dominant clonotypes were again the most abundant among CD3+CD56-NKG2C+ cells in several donors, at roughly 28.3-65%.

The material sequenced was blood T cells: a sorted CD56 or NKG2C T cell subset, CD4+ or CD8+ T cells, or bulk PBMC T cells (not recorded which). This sequence was found in a woman aged 45-60 years in good health. Donor details come from another sample of the same person, matched by shared clones. The chain was built from TRBV7-2 and TRBJ2-3; TCRdb's assignment of TRBD1 cannot be checked, as there is no DNA. The CDR3 corresponds to CASSLGPRGADTQYF.